A selection of T cell receptor beta chains follows, all from one sample in a study of blood T cell repertoires in COVID-19. The data were produced by immunoSEQ multiplex PCR, yet TCRdb's version contains in-frame clones alone and is incomplete. The repertoire includes about 200,000 clones, roughly 80% of them detected once, and approximately 8% sits in the top ten. Sequencing was done on a sample of peripheral blood. Receptors originate from a woman aged 55-70 years with COVID-19, enrolled during active disease. CDR3s include the opening cysteine and the closing phenylalanine or tryptophan.

v_call	cdr3_aa
TRBV6-5	CASRDDRWGETQYF
TRBV19	CASSEGPGGYGYTF
TRBV19	CASAAGGGPNEQFF
TRBV28	CASSLNRQGRPYGYTF
TRBV29-1	CSGAPREGDTQYF
TRBV18	CASSPGQINYGYTF
TRBV2	CASSVLRSGGLTGELFF
TRBV5-5	CASSLGTSGTYEQYF
TRBV5-1	CASSLGQGTQKLFF
TRBV11-1	CASSLMESTEAFF
TRBV4-3	CASSQAGIGPYEQYF
TRBV4-3	CASSFGTGTNYEQYF
TRBV6-1	CASSEATGRGETQYF
TRBV5-4	CASAPGGPDGYEQYF
TRBV11-2	CASSPRQGTNTEAFF
TRBV9	CASSASGTGTWGELFF
TRBV7-2	CASSLALGAGAYNEQFF
TRBV4-2	CASSPGLEGYEQYF
TRBV11-2	CASSNDRYGYTF
TRBV28	CASGVRDMDLLGTAGNTIYF
TRBV27	CASRPGQTVYEQYF
TRBV19	CASSQGIPGELFF
TRBV11-2	CASSLRGGATGELFF
TRBV15	CATSRDRGLSSLHF
TRBV7-7	CASSFSGGPSGELFF
TRBV4-2	CASRAGTEKGYTF
TRBV9	CASSVVVGTSGGHTDTQYF
TRBV29-1	CSVTTSGSYEQYF
TRBV5-1	CASSSGSTAGELFF